These T cell receptor beta chains were read from a single sample in a study of blood T cell repertoires in COVID-19. Assay: immunoSEQ multiplex PCR; the TCRdb copy retains only in-frame clones and omits some. The sample carries roughly 200,000 clones, nearly 90% recorded once. Sequenced sample: peripheral blood. The receptors shown here come from a man in his fifties or sixties with active or convalescent COVID-19. Both conserved end residues are part of each CDR3. A D gene is named only where the DNA matches it firmly. Size values are once, few and many counts, or a class for expanded clones, and some rows have none.

V gene	clone size	J gene	D gene	CDR3 DNA	CDR3 protein
TRBV9	-	TRBJ1-2	-	TGTGCCAGCAGCGACGACTCTCGGTCTAACTATGGCTACACCTTC	CASSDDSRSNYGYTF
TRBV2	-	TRBJ1-2	-	TGTGCCAGCAGCTCAGGGCGCTATGGCTACACCTTC	CASSSGRYGYTF
TRBV15	-	TRBJ2-2	-	TGTGCCACCCTAGGGACATTGAACACCGGGGAGCTGTTTTTT	CATLGTLNTGELFF
TRBV5-1	once	TRBJ2-7	TRBD1	TGCGCCAGCAGCTTTCGACAGGGGACCTACGAGCAGTACTTC	CASSFRQGTYEQYF
TRBV5-8	-	TRBJ1-4	TRBD1	TGTGCCAGCAGCTTGGCGACAGGGAGTCTTGTTGAAAAACTGTTTTTT	CASSLATGSLVEKLFF
TRBV18	-	TRBJ2-3	TRBD2	TGTGCCAGCTCACCCGTGACTAGCGCAAGCACAGATACGCAGTATTTT	CASSPVTSASTDTQYF
TRBV3-1/TRBV3-2	-	TRBJ2-5	-	TGTGCCAGCAGCCAATACCAGCGGCGAATACAAGAGACCCAGTACTTC	CASSQYQRRIQETQYF
TRBV6-4	-	TRBJ1-2	TRBD1	TGTGCCAGCAGCCGGGACAGGCGGGACTATGGCTACACCTTC	CASSRDRRDYGYTF
TRBV6-6	-	TRBJ1-5	TRBD1	TGTGCCAGCAGTTTTCAGGGGGGCAATCAGCCCCAGCATTTT	CASSFQGGNQPQHF
TRBV5-1	once	TRBJ1-5	-	TGCGCCAGCAGCTTTCGGGGAAATCAGCCCCAGCATTTT	CASSFRGNQPQHF
TRBV6-1	once	TRBJ2-5	-	TGTGCCAGCAGTGGAACCGGACAGACACAAGAGACCCAGTACTTC	CASSGTGQTQETQYF
TRBV11-2	-	TRBJ2-1	-	TGTGCCAGCAGCTCCCTCTCGGGGAGCCACAATGAGCAGTTCTTC	CASSSLSGSHNEQFF
TRBV7-9	-	TRBJ1-3	-	TGTGCCAGCAGCTACGACAGTGGGGGGACTCTCTCTGGAAACACCATATATTTT	CASSYDSGGTLSGNTIYF
TRBV6-1	few	TRBJ2-5	TRBD2	TGTGCCAGCAGTGAGCCCCGGGGGGGATTCAGAGAGACCCAGTACTTC	CASSEPRGGFRETQYF
TRBV6-2/TRBV6-3	-	TRBJ1-6	-	TGTGCCAGCAGTACGGCCGACAGAGAGAATTCACCCCTCCACTTT	CASSTADRENSPLHF
TRBV2	few	TRBJ2-1	-	TGTGCCAGCTTGCGCGCGACCTACAATGAGCAGTTCTTC	CASLRATYNEQFF
TRBV5-1	-	TRBJ2-2	-	TGCGCCAGCAGCTTTCACACCTCGATCACCGGGGAGCTGTTTTTT	CASSFHTSITGELFF
TRBV18	-	TRBJ2-3	-	TGTGCCAGCTCGACGCGGGTCCCACCAGATACGCAGTATTTT	CASSTRVPPDTQYF
TRBV5-4	-	TRBJ2-3	-	TGTGCCAGCAGCTTCTATCAGGGCACAGATACGCAGTATTTT	CASSFYQGTDTQYF
TRBV6-6	-	TRBJ2-3	TRBD1	TGTGCCAGCAGTCTTTGGACAGGGGATACGCAGTATTTT	CASSLWTGDTQYF
TRBV11-3	-	TRBJ1-1	-	TGTGCCAGCAGCTTTGACATGAACACTGAAGCTTTCTTT	CASSFDMNTEAFF
TRBV3-1/TRBV3-2	-	TRBJ2-7	TRBD1	TGTGCCAGCAGCGATCCCGGGACAGGGGTCTACGAGCAGTACTTC	CASSDPGTGVYEQYF
TRBV9	few	TRBJ2-2	-	TGTGCCAGCAGCGTAACCGGGGGGCTAGCGAACACCGGGGAGCTGTTTTTT	CASSVTGGLANTGELFF
TRBV15	-	TRBJ2-5	-	TGTGCCACCAGCAGAGATGGGCTATGGGAGACCCAGTACTTC	CATSRDGLWETQYF
TRBV15	-	TRBJ1-5	TRBD1	TGTGCCACCAGCAGAGACAGGGGGTCCAATCAGCCCCAGCATTTT	CATSRDRGSNQPQHF
TRBV6-5	few	TRBJ1-2	TRBD1	TGTGCCAGCAGTTACTCCGGGACACAGGGGGAGGGCTACACCTTC	CASSYSGTQGEGYTF
TRBV14	-	TRBJ1-6	-	TGTGCCAGCAGCCAGTCCGGGAATTCACCCCTCCACTTT	CASSQSGNSPLHF
TRBV29-1	once	TRBJ1-4	-	TGCAGCGTTGGGGGGCCGGATAATGAAAAACTGTTTTTT	CSVGGPDNEKLFF
TRBV10-2	-	TRBJ1-1	TRBD1	TGCGCCAGCAGACGGACAGGGATGAGCACTGAAGCTTTCTTT	CASRRTGMSTEAFF
TRBV10-2	-	TRBJ2-3	-	TGCGCCAGCAGTGATCGGCAGGCCACAGATACGCAGTATTTT	CASSDRQATDTQYF
TRBV19	once	TRBJ1-5	TRBD1	TGTGCCAGTAGTATCCCTCAGGGGGTGCCCCAGCATTTT	CASSIPQGVPQHF
TRBV19	-	TRBJ1-2	-	TGTGCCAGTAGTTCAAACCCGGACAGCGACTATGGCTACACCTTC	CASSSNPDSDYGYTF
TRBV21-1	-	TRBJ2-7	-	TGTGCCAGCAGCAAGCCTCCCCAATCCCTTGACAGATACGAGCAGTACTTC	CASSKPPQSLDRYEQYF
TRBV11-2	-	TRBJ1-3	-	TGTGCCAGCAGCCTCGGGGGTTACGGAAACACCATATATTTT	CASSLGGYGNTIYF
TRBV6-2/TRBV6-3	-	TRBJ1-2	-	TGTGCCAGCAGCAAACAGGGATTTTATGGCTACACCTTC	CASSKQGFYGYTF
TRBV6-6	-	TRBJ1-5	-	TGTGCCAGCAGTTACCAGGTGGGTCACAATCAGCCCCAGCATTTT	CASSYQVGHNQPQHF
TRBV7-9	-	TRBJ1-2	-	TGTGCCAGCAGCTTAGCTCCCGGGCGGACTTATGGCTACACCTTC	CASSLAPGRTYGYTF
TRBV5-4	-	TRBJ2-3	-	TGTGCCAGCAGCCCCAGACAGGGAGGCACCCGGGCAGATACGCAGTATTTT	CASSPRQGGTRADTQYF
TRBV5-1	-	TRBJ1-2	TRBD1	TGCGCCAGCAGCTTGACCGGACAGGGGATCTATGGCTACACCTTC	CASSLTGQGIYGYTF
TRBV7-9	-	TRBJ2-7	TRBD1	TGTGCCAGCAGCCTAAGACAGGGTTGGGAGCAGTACTTC	CASSLRQGWEQYF
TRBV7-2	-	TRBJ1-5	TRBD1	TGTGCCAGCAGCCCGAAGGGGACAGGGGAAGGTGGCAATCAGCCCCAGCATTTT	CASSPKGTGEGGNQPQHF
TRBV29-1	-	TRBJ1-2	TRBD1	TGCAGCGTGCTAACAGGGGACTATGGCTACACCTTC	CSVLTGDYGYTF
TRBV14	-	TRBJ2-7	-	TGTGCCAGCAGCCAAGGTTCTTCCCCTTGCTTC	CASSQGSSPCF
TRBV7-9	-	TRBJ1-1	-	TGTGCCAGCAGCCCCCAGGGTTTGGCCGTGAACACTGAAGCTTTCTTT	CASSPQGLAVNTEAFF
TRBV19	-	TRBJ1-2	TRBD1	TGTGCCAGTTCATTTGGGCAGGGGGCAACGTTTGGCTACACCTTC	CASSFGQGATFGYTF
TRBV30	-	TRBJ2-7	-	TGTGCCTGGACGAGCGGCCGCGAGCAGTACTTC	CAWTSGREQYF
TRBV4-2	-	TRBJ2-3	TRBD2	TGTGCCAGCAGCCAAACTAGCGGGGGGGCTGCAGATACGCAGTATTTT	CASSQTSGGAADTQYF
TRBV5-1	few	TRBJ1-2	TRBD1	TGCGCCAGCAGCCTCAGAGGGACAGGGAGCCCTTTCGATGGCTACACCTTC	CASSLRGTGSPFDGYTF
TRBV6-5	-	TRBJ2-1	TRBD2	TGTGCCAGCAGTCGGGGGGGGACAAGCGATGAGCAGTTCTTC	CASSRGGTSDEQFF
TRBV29-1	-	TRBJ2-7	-	TGCAGCGACCTAAGAACCACGGAGCAGTACTTC	CSDLRTTEQYF
TRBV7-9	-	TRBJ1-3	-	TGTGCCAGCAGGCTGGCGGATGGAAACACCATATATTTT	CASRLADGNTIYF
TRBV11-2	-	TRBJ1-4	-	TGTGCCAGCAGCTTGTTAATGAATGAAAAACTGTTTTTT	CASSLLMNEKLFF
TRBV12-3/TRBV12-4	-	TRBJ2-3	TRBD2	TGTGCCAGCAGTTTCCCCCTGGGAGGGACGCAGTATTTT	CASSFPLGGTQYF
TRBV7-9	-	TRBJ1-6	-	TGTGCCAGCAGCCCCCAATTCGCCAGGGGCTCCTATAATTCACCCCTCCACTTT	CASSPQFARGSYNSPLHF
TRBV6-5	once	TRBJ2-4	TRBD2	TGTGCCAGCAGGCGGACTAGTTTGGCCAAAAACATTCAGTACTTC	CASRRTSLAKNIQYF
TRBV3-1/TRBV3-2	-	TRBJ1-1	-	TGTGCCAGCAGCCAGGCTTACACTGAAGCTTTCTTT	CASSQAYTEAFF
TRBV30	-	TRBJ1-5	-	TGTGCCTGGAGTCCCCAGGGCGATCAGCCCCAGCATTTT	CAWSPQGDQPQHF